This T cell receptor (beta chain) came from a study of blood T cell repertoires in COVID-19 (dated by TCRdb to 2018 to 2020). About the full investigation: Samples from collaborators originated in the United States, Italy and Spain and spanned both the acute and convalescent phases of COVID-19. The prospective study material was composed of cDNA or gDNA derived from T cells, B-cell-depleted T cells, or PBMCs. Deeply sampled blood TCRbeta repertoires from subjects exposed to, actively infected with, or recovered from COVID-19 were included in the dataset. The repertoires were made available in a free public database intended to serve as a resource for research on the immune response to SARS-CoV-2. The samples were drawn from two sources: the first 160 participants of the ongoing ImmuneRACE study, and 950 to 1,500 subjects contributed by 6 global collaborators. A de-identified subject ID, COVID-19 status, age in years and sex were almost always included in the sample metadata. Where available, HLA class I and class II types were obtained from metadata supplied by the sample provider rather than from assay-based typing. Here is what the overall study found, with its caveats: The quantity of clinical and demographic metadata differed by source and by participant and was supplied without curation.

The CDR3 goes from the cysteine to the phenylalanine over 14 residues. Of all the DNA, just the CDR3 is kept, 42 bases in frame from base 1. CDR1 and CDR2 are drawn from the germline V gene: SGHVS, FQNEAQ. The junction shows trimming of 5 bases on V and 3 bases on J, plus 11 bases between the germline ends. As regards this clone: Its cognate antigen has yet to be identified. Base qualities are missing; no much larger clone stands one base away.

Enrolling through a virtual design, the prospective study's participants ranged in age from roughly 18 to 90 years and lived across roughly 24 United States geographic areas. Cohort assignment in the prospective study relied on participant-reported clinical history from a screening survey and a study questionnaire. Exposed participants had been in contact with someone with a PCR-confirmed or clinician-diagnosed COVID-19 case within 2 weeks of study entry. Each participant in the prospective study had whole blood, serum and a nasopharyngeal or oropharyngeal swab collected by mobile phlebotomists. Over an approximately two-month period, participants in the prospective study had the option of providing additional blood draws and questionnaires. Prospective study blood samples were shipped either frozen or at room temperature before DNA extraction. TCRbeta CDR3 regions were amplified from genomic DNA by means of the immunoSEQ Assay, a bias-controlled multiplex PCR. The study's own analysis went as follows. Nucleated cell counts per sample were estimated from amplification of reference gene primers within the assay. To quantify the absolute abundance of each unique TCRbeta CDR3 rearrangement, sequence reads were collapsed and filtered. For each sample, productive Simpson clonality was calculated by taking the square root of Simpson's diversity index across productive rearrangements. TCRdb stores this immuneACCESS table with in-frame sequences only. Part of the clones is absent; in the studies checked, under half of the shortfall reflects unresolved V genes, and no reason is known for the rest. From that table come the V and J calls and clone size; the DNA was used to work out D and trimming. The sample records about 350,000 clones, roughly 90% of which are singletons. 1% of the sample lies in the top ten.

The receptor was derived from a woman aged 30 to 39 who had been exposed to COVID-19. This chain joins TRBV7-8 to TRBJ1-5; the D gene is perhaps TRBD1, from 6 matching bases. Sequences were obtained from PBMCs or T cells enriched from blood (not recorded which). At the DNA level, the sequence is TGTGCCAGCAGCGGTAGGACAGCCAATCAGCCCCAGCATTTT. Translated, this gives CASSGRTANQPQHF.